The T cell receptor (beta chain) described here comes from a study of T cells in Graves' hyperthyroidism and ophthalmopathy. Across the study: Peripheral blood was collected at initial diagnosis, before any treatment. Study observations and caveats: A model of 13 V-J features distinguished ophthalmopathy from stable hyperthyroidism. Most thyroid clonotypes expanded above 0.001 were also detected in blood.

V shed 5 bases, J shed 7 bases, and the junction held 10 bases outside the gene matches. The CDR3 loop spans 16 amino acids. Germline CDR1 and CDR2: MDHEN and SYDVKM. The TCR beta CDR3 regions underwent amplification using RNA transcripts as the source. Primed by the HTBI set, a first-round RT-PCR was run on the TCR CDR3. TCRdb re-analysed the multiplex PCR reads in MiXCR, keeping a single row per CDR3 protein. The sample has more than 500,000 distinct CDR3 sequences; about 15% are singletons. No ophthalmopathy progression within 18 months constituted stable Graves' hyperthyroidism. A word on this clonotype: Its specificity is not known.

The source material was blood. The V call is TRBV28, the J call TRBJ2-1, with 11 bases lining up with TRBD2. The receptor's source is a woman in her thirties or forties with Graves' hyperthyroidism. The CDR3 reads CASSPTGTSGRNEQFF. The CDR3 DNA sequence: TGTGCCAGCAGTCCAACCGGGACTAGCGGAAGGAATGAGCAGTTCTTC.